Described below is a single T cell receptor (beta chain) sequence and its context. Its matching antigen is unknown. The sample belongs to a study of cytomegalovirus exposure and HLA in healthy donors. Study outcomes and limitations: The authors later linked a missense DCLRE1C variant to TCR beta V- and J-gene trimming.

In the PCR, 60 Vbeta and 13 Jbeta primers were used. Assay: immunoSEQ multiplex PCR; the TCRdb copy retains only in-frame clones and omits some. This table has about 150,000 clones, under 70% appearing once. The CDR3 has 15 residues. CDR1 and CDR2 (germline): MGHRA, YSYEKL. The ends were cut back, 2 bases at V and 10 bases at J, with 15 bases in the middle. The chain combines TRBV4-1 with TRBJ1-6; TRBD1 is a possible D gene (5 bases). This receptor was taken from a woman aged 25 to 39 in good health and CMV-seropositive. The sample was PBMCs. CDR3 loop: CASSQTFREDSPLHF. CDR3 nucleotide sequence: TGCGCCAGCAGCCAAACTTTCAGGGAGGACTCACCCCTCCACTTT.